This TCR beta chain was identified during a study of blood T cell repertoires in COVID-19. Sequencing used immunoSEQ multiplex PCR; TCRdb keeps in-frame clones, though not all of them. The sample contains a few hundred thousand clones, about 88% of which appear only once. The CDR3 spans 15 residues. Germline values: CDR1 SGHVS, CDR2 FNYEAQ. The V end was cut by 4 bases, the J end by 4 bases, with 14 bases between. The J gene is TRBJ2-1, the V gene TRBV7-6; D is uncertain. The specimen sequenced was PBMCs or T cells enriched from blood (not recorded which). This sequence originates from a woman aged 45 to 65 who had recovered from COVID-19. The CDR3 here is CASSSDLAQYNEQFF. The CDR3, as DNA: TGTGCCAGCAGCTCAGACTTGGCTCAATACAATGAGCAGTTCTTC.